Listed below are T cell receptor beta chains from one sample, sequenced in a study of T cell responses to AZD1222 COVID-19 vaccine. Assay used: immunoSEQ multiplex PCR; TCRdb lists only in-frame clones, some missing. The sample carries tens of thousands of clones, 75% to 90% recorded once. Source: peripheral blood, taken 28 days after the second AZD1222 dose. These receptor sequences come from an adult who received the AZD1222 COVID-19 vaccine. Each CDR3 is given without its conserved first and last residue. Each record gives: D gene, V gene, CDR3 protein. The D gene is left open where the match is weak.

D: -
V: TRBV5-6
CDR3: ASSLIGVRDTGELF

D: TRBD1
V: TRBV6-5
CDR3: ASSLQPGQPEKLF

D: TRBD2
V: TRBV5-1
CDR3: ASSLGTSGDEQF

D: -
V: TRBV28
CDR3: AHGGRARRLTYNEQF

D: TRBD1
V: TRBV28
CDR3: ASRAGTGFFEQY

D: -
V: TRBV5-1
CDR3: ASSLIFNEQF

D: -
V: TRBV6-5
CDR3: ASKSTRSYEQY

D: -
V: TRBV12-5
CDR3: ASGLETGFNTEAF

D: TRBD2
V: TRBV7-2
CDR3: ASSPTGLAGDTGELF

D: -
V: TRBV30
CDR3: AWSVFSRRAEQY

D: -
V: TRBV15
CDR3: ATSRGRLTNYGYT

D: -
V: TRBV30
CDR3: ACPRQSNYGYT

D: TRBD1
V: TRBV5-8
CDR3: ASRLTGTLSKNIQY

D: TRBD1
V: TRBV6-1
CDR3: ASSEWGQPFFGYT

D: -
V: TRBV10-3
CDR3: AISDPLGEQF

D: -
V: TRBV4-1
CDR3: ASSQDPGQYYQPQH

D: -
V: TRBV12-3/TRBV12-4
CDR3: ASSLANQPQH

D: -
V: TRBV28
CDR3: ASSLVTARPQH

D: TRBD1
V: TRBV28
CDR3: ASRPQGAGGYT

D: -
V: TRBV5-6
CDR3: ASSRGFQETQY

D: TRBD1
V: TRBV19
CDR3: ATMGQPGSPLH

D: -
V: TRBV6-5
CDR3: ASSGSGNTIY

D: -
V: TRBV5-4
CDR3: ASSLKQADTEAF